A single T cell receptor beta chain is shown here with its context. The entry originates in a study of cytomegalovirus exposure and HLA in healthy donors. Primers included in the PCR were 60 Vbeta and 13 Jbeta primers. Per the authors' pipeline: The authors later counted approximately 80 million unique TCR beta chains, 9.5 million to 11 million of them shared. Here immunoSEQ multiplex PCR was the method, and the copy in TCRdb shows in-frame clones only, minus some. V and J calls and clone size are those listed in that table; D and trimming were worked out from the DNA. This sample has around 100,000 clones; around 80% occur once, and the top ten carry 2.5% to 3.5%. V lost 2 bases and J lost 4; bases outside the gene matches: 4. CDR1 is SEHNR and CDR2 is FQNEAQ in the germline V gene (reference sequence). The CDR3 is 15 residues long.

Sequenced sample: PBMCs. The clonotype comes from a woman aged 18-35 years in good health and CMV-seropositive. The chain is built from TRBV7-9 and TRBJ2-2; 7 bases match TRBD2. The CDR3 protein is CASSLLGGGTGELFF. For the CDR3, the DNA is TGTGCCAGCAGCTTACTCGGCGGGGGCACCGGGGAGCTGTTTTTT.